The 6 T cell receptor beta chains presented below share a single source sample, sequenced in a study of T cells in Graves' hyperthyroidism and ophthalmopathy. TCR beta CDR3 region amplification was performed from RNA transcripts. The HTBI primer set served for first-round RT-PCR of the TCR CDR3. TCRdb analysed the multiplex PCR reads with MiXCR anew, one entry per CDR3 protein. The table records about 600,000 distinct CDR3 sequences, over 12% of them present only once. The sample consisted of blood. These receptors were obtained from a woman aged 18 to 35 with Graves' ophthalmopathy.

Ten or more counts support this clonotype. The V and J genes are TRBV6-1 and TRBJ1-5; a possible D gene is TRBD1 (5 bases). The V and J ends lost 2 bases and 4 bases respectively, with 9 bases between them. This CDR3 is built from 14 residues. The germline CDR1 and CDR2 sequences are MNHNS and SASEGT. Written as DNA, the CDR3 is TGTGCCAGCAGTGAATCCGGGGGAAATCAGCCCCAGCATTTT. It codes for CASSESGGNQPQHF.

This clonotype has at least ten counts. V gene TRBV6-1 combines with J gene TRBJ1-1; no firm D call. Germline CDR1 reads MNHNS; CDR2 reads SASEGT. The CDR3 has 13 residues. The germline V and J ends were trimmed by 7 bases and 0 bases, with 9 bases remaining between them. CDR3 nucleotides: TGTGCCAGCATACCCAGGATGAACACTGAAGCTTTCTTT. It codes for CASIPRMNTEAFF.

This clonotype was seen many times. J is TRBJ1-6 and V is TRBV27, with a tentative D call TRBD1 (5 bases). The germline V gene has CDR1 MNHEY and CDR2 SMNVEV (reference sequence). This CDR3 is built from 18 residues. Trimming shortened V by 7 bases and J by 4 bases, and 23 bases separated the two germline ends. CDR3 amino acids: CASTLRGRVGPYNSPLHF. CDR3 nucleotides: TGTGCCAGCACCCTAAGGGGCCGCGTGGGACCATATAATTCACCCCTCCACTTT.

This clonotype was detected many times. The gene calls are TRBV18 and TRBJ2-4, with D maybe TRBD2 (6 bases). The CDR3 has 13 residues. Germline CDR1 is KGHSH and CDR2 is LQKENI. The germline V and J ends were trimmed by 5 bases and 7 bases, with 12 bases remaining between them. Here the CDR3 DNA reads TGTGCCAGCTCAACGGGGGAAGAGAACATTCAGTACTTC. It is translated as CASSTGEENIQYF.

The genes are TRBV3-1 and TRBJ1-1; possibly TRBD1 for D (6 bases). This CDR3 is 14 amino acids long. The germline gives CDR1 LGHDT, CDR2 YNNKEL (reference sequence). Trimming removed 6 bases at V and 6 bases at J, with 17 bases between. The DNA of the CDR3 is TGTGCCAGCAGGCGCGCTACAGGGAGTGCTGAAGCTTTCTTT. Amino acid sequence: CASRRATGSAEAFF.

At least ten counts were recorded for this clonotype. The chain links TRBV20-1 to TRBJ2-3; 9 bases match TRBD2. V lost 4 bases to trimming and J lost 1 base; unmatched junction nucleotides: 12. Germline CDR1 DFQATT, CDR2 SNEGSKA (reference sequence). This CDR3 region has 17 residues. The CDR3 protein is CSATPSGTSSGTDTQYF. The CDR3 nucleotides read TGCAGTGCTACACCATCAGGGACTAGCAGTGGCACAGATACGCAGTATTTT.